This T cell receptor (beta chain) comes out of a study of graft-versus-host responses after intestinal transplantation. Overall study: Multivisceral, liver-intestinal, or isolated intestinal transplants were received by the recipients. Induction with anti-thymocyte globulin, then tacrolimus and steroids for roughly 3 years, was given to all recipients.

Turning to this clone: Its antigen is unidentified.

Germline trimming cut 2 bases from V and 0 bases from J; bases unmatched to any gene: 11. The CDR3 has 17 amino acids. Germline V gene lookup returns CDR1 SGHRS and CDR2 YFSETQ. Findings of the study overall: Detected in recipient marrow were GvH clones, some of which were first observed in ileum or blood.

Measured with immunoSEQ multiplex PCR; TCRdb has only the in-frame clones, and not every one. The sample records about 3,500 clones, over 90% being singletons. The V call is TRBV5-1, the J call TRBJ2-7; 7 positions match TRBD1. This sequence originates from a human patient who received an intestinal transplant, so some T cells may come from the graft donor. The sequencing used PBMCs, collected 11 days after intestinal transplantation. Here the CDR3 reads CASSFPNSGTVSYEQYF. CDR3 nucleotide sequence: TGCGCCAGCAGCTTCCCGAATTCCGGGACAGTCTCCTACGAGCAGTACTTC.